This T cell receptor beta chain originates from a study of tumor-infiltrating lymphocytes in localized non-small cell lung cancer. Study details: Tumor tissue and non-adjacent uninvolved lung came from each patient.

The count of this clone is one. What it recognizes is unknown. The germline gives CDR1 SGHTA, CDR2 FQGNSA. The CDR3 loop spans 14 amino acids. Deletions cut 1 base from V and 7 bases from J, with 10 bases between. The assay was immunoSEQ multiplex PCR, and TCRdb's table has in-frame clones only and misses some. The sample includes 15,000 to 20,000 clones, around 80% seen only once; the top ten take approximately 5%. Points from the study as a whole: Compared with uninvolved lung, tumors showed higher T cell infiltration by TCRbeta sequencing. Each assay used a separate piece of the same tissue. No link was found between tumor T-cell fraction and recurrence-free survival.

Sequenced material: lung tumor tissue. The clonotype was recovered from a human donor with non-small cell lung cancer. V and J are TRBV7-2 and TRBJ2-2, with a tentative D call TRBD2 (5 bases). CDR3 residues: CASSLEWAGGELFF. For the CDR3, the DNA is TGTGCCAGCAGCTTAGAATGGGCGGGCGGGGAGCTGTTTTTT. The full variable domain, with the rest looked up from reference TRBV7-2 and TRBJ2-2, is GAGVSQSPSNKVTEKGKDVELRCDPISGHTALYWYRQSLGQGLEFLIYFQGNSAPDKSGLPSDRFSAERTGGSVSTLTIQRTQQEDSAVYLCASSLEWAGGELFFGEGSRLTVL.